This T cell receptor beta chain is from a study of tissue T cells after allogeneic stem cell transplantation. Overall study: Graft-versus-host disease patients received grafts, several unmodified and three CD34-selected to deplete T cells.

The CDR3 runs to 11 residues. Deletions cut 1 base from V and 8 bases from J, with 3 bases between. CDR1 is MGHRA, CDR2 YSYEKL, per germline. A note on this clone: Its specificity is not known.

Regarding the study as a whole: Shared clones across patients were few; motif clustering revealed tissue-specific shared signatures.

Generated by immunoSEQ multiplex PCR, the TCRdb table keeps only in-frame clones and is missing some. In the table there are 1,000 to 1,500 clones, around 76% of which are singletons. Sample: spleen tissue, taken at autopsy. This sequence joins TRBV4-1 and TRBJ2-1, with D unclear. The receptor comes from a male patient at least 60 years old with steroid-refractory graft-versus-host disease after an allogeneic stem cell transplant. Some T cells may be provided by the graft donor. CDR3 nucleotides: TGCGCCAGCAGCCAAGGTGATGAGCAGTTCTTC. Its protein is CASSQGDEQFF.